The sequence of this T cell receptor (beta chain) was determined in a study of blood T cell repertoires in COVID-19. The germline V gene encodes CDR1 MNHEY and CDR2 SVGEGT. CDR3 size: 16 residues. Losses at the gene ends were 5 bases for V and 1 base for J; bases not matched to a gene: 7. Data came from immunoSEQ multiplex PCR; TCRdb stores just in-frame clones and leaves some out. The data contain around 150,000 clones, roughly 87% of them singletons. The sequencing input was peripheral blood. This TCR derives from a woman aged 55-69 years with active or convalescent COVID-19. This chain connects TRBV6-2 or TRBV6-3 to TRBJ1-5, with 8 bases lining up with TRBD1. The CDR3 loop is CASSRRTGLSNQPQHF. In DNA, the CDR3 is TGTGCCAGCAGTCGAAGGACAGGGTTGAGCAATCAGCCCCAGCATTTT.